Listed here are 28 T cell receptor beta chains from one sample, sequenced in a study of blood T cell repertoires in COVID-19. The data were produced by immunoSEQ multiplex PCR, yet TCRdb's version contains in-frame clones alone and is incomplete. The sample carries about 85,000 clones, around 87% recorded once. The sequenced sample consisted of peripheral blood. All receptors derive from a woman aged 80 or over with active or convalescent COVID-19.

This CDR3 is CASSHTPGQGDEKLFF. CDR3 sequence (DNA): TGCGCCAGCAGCCACACCCCGGGACAGGGGGATGAAAAACTGTTTTTT. The chain uses TRBV4-3 and TRBJ1-4, with 11 bases lining up with TRBD1. This CDR3 is built from 16 residues. J was trimmed by 6 bases and V by 3 bases; bases with no gene match: 6. The germline V gene encodes CDR1 LGHNA and CDR2 YSLEER.

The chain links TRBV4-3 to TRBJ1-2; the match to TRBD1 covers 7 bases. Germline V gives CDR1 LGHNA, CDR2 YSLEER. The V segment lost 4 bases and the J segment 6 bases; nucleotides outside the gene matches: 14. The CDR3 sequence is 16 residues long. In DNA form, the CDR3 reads TGCGCCAGCAGCCCGACGCTAGGACAGGTCTTTGATGGCTACACCTTC. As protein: CASSPTLGQVFDGYTF.

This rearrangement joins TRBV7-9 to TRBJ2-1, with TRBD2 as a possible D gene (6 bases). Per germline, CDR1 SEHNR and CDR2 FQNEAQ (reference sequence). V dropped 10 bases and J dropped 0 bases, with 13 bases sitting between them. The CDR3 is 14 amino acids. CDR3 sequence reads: CAIRGTSSYNEQFF. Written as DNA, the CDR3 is TGTGCCATCCGGGGGACGAGCTCCTACAATGAGCAGTTCTTC. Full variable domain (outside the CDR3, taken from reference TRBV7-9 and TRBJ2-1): DTGVSQNPRHKITKRGQNVTFRCDPISEHNRLYWYRQTLGQGPEFLTYFQNEAQLEKSRLLSDRFSAERPKGSFSTLEIQRTEQGDSAMYLCAIRGTSSYNEQFFGPGTRLTVL.

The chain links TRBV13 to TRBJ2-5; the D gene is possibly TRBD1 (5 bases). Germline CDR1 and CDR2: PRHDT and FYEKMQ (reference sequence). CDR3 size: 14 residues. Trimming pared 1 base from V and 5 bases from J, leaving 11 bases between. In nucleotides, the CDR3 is TGTGCCAGCAGCTTAGCAGGGTCGATGGAGACCCAGTACTTC. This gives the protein CASSLAGSMETQYF.

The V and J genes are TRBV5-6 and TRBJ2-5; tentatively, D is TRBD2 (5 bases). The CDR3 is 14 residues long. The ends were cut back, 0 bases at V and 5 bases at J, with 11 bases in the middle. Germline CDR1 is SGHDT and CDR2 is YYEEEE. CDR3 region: CASSLGLGAETQYF. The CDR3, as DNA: TGTGCCAGCAGCTTGGGTCTGGGAGCGGAGACCCAGTACTTC.

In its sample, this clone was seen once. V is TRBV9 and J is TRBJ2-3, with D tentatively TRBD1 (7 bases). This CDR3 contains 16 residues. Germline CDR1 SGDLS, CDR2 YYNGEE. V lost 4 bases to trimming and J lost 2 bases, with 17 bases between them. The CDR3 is CASSPADRTNTDTQYF. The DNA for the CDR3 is TGTGCCAGCAGCCCGGCGGACAGGACTAACACAGATACGCAGTATTTT.

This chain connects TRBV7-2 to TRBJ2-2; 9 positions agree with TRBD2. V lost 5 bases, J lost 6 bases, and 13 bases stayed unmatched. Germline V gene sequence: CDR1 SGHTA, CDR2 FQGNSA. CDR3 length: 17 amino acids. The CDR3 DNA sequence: TGTGCCAGCAGCCTGAGCCCTAGCGGGACGCTCGCCGGGGAGCTGTTTTTT. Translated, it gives CASSLSPSGTLAGELFF.

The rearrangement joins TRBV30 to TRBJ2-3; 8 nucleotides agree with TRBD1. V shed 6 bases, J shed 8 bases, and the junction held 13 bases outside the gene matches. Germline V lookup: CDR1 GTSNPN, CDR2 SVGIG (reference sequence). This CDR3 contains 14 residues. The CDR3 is CACLLRQGAGTQYF. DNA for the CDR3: TGTGCCTGCCTTTTGCGGCAGGGGGCGGGTACGCAGTATTTT.

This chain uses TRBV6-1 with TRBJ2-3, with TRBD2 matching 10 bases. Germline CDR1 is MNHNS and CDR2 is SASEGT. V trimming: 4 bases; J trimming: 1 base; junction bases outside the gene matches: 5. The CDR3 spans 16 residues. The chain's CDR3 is CASSVRGTSGTDTQYF. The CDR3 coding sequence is TGTGCCAGCAGTGTGCGCGGGACTAGCGGCACAGATACGCAGTATTTT.

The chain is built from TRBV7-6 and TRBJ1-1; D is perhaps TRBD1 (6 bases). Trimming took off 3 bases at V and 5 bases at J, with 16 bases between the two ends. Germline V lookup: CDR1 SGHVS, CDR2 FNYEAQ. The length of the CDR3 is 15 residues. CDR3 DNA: TGTGCCAGCAGCTTGGACAGAGGGTTTGGGACTGAAGCTTTCTTT. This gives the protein CASSLDRGFGTEAFF.

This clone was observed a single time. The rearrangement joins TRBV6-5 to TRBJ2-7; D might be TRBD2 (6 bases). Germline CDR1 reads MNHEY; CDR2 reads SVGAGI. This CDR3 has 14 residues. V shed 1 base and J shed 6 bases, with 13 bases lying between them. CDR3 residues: CASSYWTGGSEQYF. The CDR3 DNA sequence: TGTGCCAGCAGTTACTGGACCGGGGGTTCCGAGCAGTACTTC.

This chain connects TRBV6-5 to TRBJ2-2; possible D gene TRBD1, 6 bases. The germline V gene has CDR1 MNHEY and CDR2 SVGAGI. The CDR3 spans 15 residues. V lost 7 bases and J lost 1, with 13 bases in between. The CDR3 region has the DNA TGTGCCAGCACGGGGTCACAGGGGAACACCGGGGAGCTGTTTTTT. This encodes CASTGSQGNTGELFF.

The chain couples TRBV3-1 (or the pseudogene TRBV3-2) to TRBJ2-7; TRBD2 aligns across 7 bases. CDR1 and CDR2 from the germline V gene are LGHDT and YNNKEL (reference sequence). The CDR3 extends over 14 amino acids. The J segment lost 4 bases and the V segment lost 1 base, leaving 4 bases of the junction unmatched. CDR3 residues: CASSQGQGGYEQYF. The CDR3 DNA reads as TGTGCCAGCAGCCAAGGCCAGGGAGGGTACGAGCAGTACTTC.

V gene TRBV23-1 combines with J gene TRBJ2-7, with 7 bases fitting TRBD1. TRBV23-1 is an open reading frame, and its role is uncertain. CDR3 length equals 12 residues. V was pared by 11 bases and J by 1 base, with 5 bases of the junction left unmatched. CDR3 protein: CAGRQGSYEQYF. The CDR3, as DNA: TGCGCCGGAAGACAGGGATCCTACGAGCAGTACTTC.

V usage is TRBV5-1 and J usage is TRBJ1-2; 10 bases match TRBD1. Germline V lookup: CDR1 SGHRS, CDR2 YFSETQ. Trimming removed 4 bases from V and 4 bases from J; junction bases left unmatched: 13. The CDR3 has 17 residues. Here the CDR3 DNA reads TGCGCCAGCAGCCGGCGGACAGGGGGTACCGAGGGCTATGGCTACACCTTC. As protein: CASSRRTGGTEGYGYTF.

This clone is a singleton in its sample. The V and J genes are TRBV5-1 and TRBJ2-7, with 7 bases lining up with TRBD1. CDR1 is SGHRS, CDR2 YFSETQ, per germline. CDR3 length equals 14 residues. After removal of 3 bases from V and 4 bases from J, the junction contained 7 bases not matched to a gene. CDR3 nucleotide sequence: TGCGCCAGCAGCTCGACAGGGAACGAATACGAGCAGTACTTC. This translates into CASSSTGNEYEQYF.

Here the CDR3 DNA reads TGCGCCAGCCAGACAGGGAGCTCCTATAATTCACCCCTCCACTTT. Encoded protein: CASQTGSSYNSPLHF. The V call is TRBV5-1, the J call TRBJ1-6; 7 bases match TRBD1. Germline V gene lookup returns CDR1 SGHRS and CDR2 YFSETQ. The CDR3 spans 15 residues. V lost 7 bases, J lost 0 bases, and 4 bases stayed unmatched.

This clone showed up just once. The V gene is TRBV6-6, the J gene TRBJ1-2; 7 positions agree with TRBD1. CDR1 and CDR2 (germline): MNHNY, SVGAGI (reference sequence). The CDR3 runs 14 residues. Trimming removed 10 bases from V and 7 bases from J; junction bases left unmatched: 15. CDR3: CANSRGTEASGYTF. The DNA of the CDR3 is TGTGCCAACTCCAGGGGGACCGAGGCTAGTGGCTACACCTTC.

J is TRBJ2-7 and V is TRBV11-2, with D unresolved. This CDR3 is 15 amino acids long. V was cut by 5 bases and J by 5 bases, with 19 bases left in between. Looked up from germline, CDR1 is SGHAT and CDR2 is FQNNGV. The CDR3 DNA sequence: TGTGCCAGCAGCGTCTATGGCGCGCCGGAGAACGAGCAGTACTTC. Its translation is CASSVYGAPENEQYF.

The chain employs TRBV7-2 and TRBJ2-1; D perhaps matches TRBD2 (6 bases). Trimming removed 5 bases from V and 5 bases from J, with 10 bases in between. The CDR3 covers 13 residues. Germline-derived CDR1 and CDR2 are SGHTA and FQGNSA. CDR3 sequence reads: CASSRWEDNEQFF. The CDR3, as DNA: TGTGCCAGCAGCCGCTGGGAGGACAATGAGCAGTTCTTC.

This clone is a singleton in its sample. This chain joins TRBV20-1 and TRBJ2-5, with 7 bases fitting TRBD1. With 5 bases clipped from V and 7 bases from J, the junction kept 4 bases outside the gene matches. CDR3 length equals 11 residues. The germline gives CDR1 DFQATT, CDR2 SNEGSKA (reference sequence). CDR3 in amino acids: CSASGGVTQYF. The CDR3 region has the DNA TGCAGTGCTTCAGGGGGTGTGACCCAGTACTTC.

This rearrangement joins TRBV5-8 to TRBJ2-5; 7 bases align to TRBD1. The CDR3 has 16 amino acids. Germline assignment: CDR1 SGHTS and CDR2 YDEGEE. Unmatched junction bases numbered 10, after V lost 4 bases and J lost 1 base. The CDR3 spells CASSPHHRGSQETQYF. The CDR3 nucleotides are TGTGCCAGCAGCCCACATCACAGGGGATCCCAAGAGACCCAGTACTTC.

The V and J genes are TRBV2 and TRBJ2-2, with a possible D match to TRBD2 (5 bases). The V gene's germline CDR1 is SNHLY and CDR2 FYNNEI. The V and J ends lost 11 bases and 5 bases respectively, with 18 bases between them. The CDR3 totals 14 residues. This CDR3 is CARTPLPGTGELFF. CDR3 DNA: TGTGCCCGGACTCCCCTTCCTGGGACCGGGGAGCTGTTTTTT. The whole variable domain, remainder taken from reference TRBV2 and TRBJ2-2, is EPEVTQTPSHQVTQMGQEVILRCVPISNHLYFYWYRQILGQKVEFLVSFYNNEISEKSEIFDDQFSVERPDGSNFTLKIRSTKLEDSAMYFCARTPLPGTGELFFGEGSRLTVL.

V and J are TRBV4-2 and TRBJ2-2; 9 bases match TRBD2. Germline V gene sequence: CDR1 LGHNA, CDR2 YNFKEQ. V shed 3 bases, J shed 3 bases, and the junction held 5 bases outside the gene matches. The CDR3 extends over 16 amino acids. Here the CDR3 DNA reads TGTGCCAGCAGCCAGTTGGTAGCGGGAGACACCGGGGAGCTGTTTTTT. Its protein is CASSQLVAGDTGELFF.

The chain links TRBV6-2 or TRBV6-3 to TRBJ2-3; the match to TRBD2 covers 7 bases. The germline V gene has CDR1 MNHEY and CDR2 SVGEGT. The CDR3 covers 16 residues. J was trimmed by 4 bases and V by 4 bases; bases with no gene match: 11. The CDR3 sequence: CASSSRGGSFADTQYF. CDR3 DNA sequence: TGTGCCAGCAGTTCCCGGGGCGGGAGCTTTGCAGATACGCAGTATTTT.

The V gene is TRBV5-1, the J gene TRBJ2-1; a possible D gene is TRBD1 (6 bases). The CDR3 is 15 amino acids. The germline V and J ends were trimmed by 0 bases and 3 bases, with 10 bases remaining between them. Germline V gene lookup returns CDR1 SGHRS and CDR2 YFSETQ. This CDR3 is CASSLEGDDYNEQFF. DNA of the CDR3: TGCGCCAGCAGCTTGGAGGGGGATGACTACAATGAGCAGTTCTTC.

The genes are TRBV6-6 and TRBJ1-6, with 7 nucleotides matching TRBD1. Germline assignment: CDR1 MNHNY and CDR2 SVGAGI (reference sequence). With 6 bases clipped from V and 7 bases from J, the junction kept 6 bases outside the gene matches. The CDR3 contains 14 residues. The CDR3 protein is CASRGTGENSPLHF. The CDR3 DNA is TGTGCCAGCAGGGGAACAGGGGAAAATTCACCCCTCCACTTT.

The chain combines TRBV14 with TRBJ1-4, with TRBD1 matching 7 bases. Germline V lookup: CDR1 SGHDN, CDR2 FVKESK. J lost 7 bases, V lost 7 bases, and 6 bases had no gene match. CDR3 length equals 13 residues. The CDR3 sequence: CASNRDRGEKLFF. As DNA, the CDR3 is TGTGCCAGCAACCGGGACAGAGGTGAAAAACTGTTTTTT.